The 4 T cell receptor beta chains below come from one sample, sequenced in a study of T-cell reconstitution after alpha-beta-depleted transplantation in children. Unique molecular identifiers were used to barcode this TCRbeta library. Via MiXCR, TCRdb re-called the PCR reads, giving one row per CDR3 protein. Among a few hundred thousand distinct CDR3 sequences listed, about 9.9% were seen once. Sequenced material: peripheral blood, taken 180 days after TCRalphabeta/CD19-depleted stem cell transplant. The receptors here all came from a male patient aged 2 to 9 who had a stem cell transplant for chronic granulomatous disease, so the T cells may come from the graft donor.

This clonotype was recorded at least ten times. The chain is built from TRBV5-5 and TRBJ2-3; 12 nucleotides align to TRBD2. The CDR3 has 15 amino acids. The V and J ends lost 4 bases and 2 bases, in that order; junction bases with no gene match: 2. Germline V lookup: CDR1 SGHKS, CDR2 YYEKEE (reference sequence). The CDR3 reads CASSGTSGPTDTQYF. DNA for the CDR3: TGTGCCAGCAGCGGGACTAGCGGGCCCACAGATACGCAGTATTTT.

This clonotype has a count of ten or more. V gene TRBV7-9 combines with J gene TRBJ2-7, with D perhaps matching TRBD1 (8 bases). The CDR3 spans 15 residues. Trimming shortened V by 7 bases and J by 3 bases, and 19 bases separated the two germline ends. Germline CDR1 is SEHNR and CDR2 is FQNEAQ (reference sequence). In DNA, the CDR3 is TGTGCCAGCACCGATTACAGGGGGGGGAACTACGAGCAGTACTTC. Protein product: CASTDYRGGNYEQYF.

The chain combines TRBV10-3 with TRBJ1-6; tentative D call: TRBD1 (5 bases). Per germline, CDR1 ENHRY and CDR2 SYGVKD. Trimming took 8 bases from V and 9 from J, leaving 11 bases between them. CDR3 size: 12 residues. CDR3 nucleotides: TGTGCCATCGGGCAGGGCCTTTCACCCCTCCACTTT. Translating it yields CAIGQGLSPLHF.

This clonotype was seen at least ten times. The chain joins TRBV27 to TRBJ1-6; D is possibly TRBD1 (5 bases). From germline, CDR1 is MNHEY and CDR2 SMNVEV (reference sequence). The V gene lost 8 bases and the J gene lost 5 bases, with 25 bases spanning the gap. The length of the CDR3 is 18 residues. CDR3 in amino acids: CASLHGPQGTADNSPLHF. Here the CDR3 DNA reads TGTGCCAGCTTACACGGGCCCCAGGGCACCGCTGATAATTCACCCCTCCACTTT.